These 32 T cell receptor beta chains came from one sample sequenced in a study of cytomegalovirus exposure and HLA in healthy donors. The method was immunoSEQ multiplex PCR; TCRdb's version includes in-frame clones alone and lacks a portion of them. This sample has 65,000 or so clones, with about 94% found just once. The sequencing input was PBMCs. The source of these receptors is a young man in good health and CMV-seropositive.

The chain uses TRBV4-1 and TRBJ2-1; perhaps TRBD1 as D (6 bases). This CDR3 is 16 amino acids long. Trimming stripped 1 base from V and 0 bases from J, with 10 bases between. Germline CDR1 MGHRA, CDR2 YSYEKL. CDR3 bases: TGCGCCAGCAGCCAAGCGTCCAGGGGCTCCTACAATGAGCAGTTCTTC. This gives the protein CASSQASRGSYNEQFF.

The chain has TRBV7-3 and TRBJ2-2, with no clear D. CDR3 size: 14 residues. CDR1 and CDR2 (germline): SGHTA, FQGTGA. Between the trimmed V and J ends, which lost 2 bases and 4 bases, there was a span of 8 bases. The CDR3 protein is CASSLLAFTGELFF. The CDR3 DNA reads as TGTGCCAGCAGCTTATTAGCTTTCACCGGGGAGCTGTTTTTT.

The rearrangement joins TRBV5-5 to TRBJ1-5; D may be TRBD1 (6 bases). CDR1 and CDR2 (germline): SGHKS, YYEKEE (reference sequence). V lost 3 bases and J 5 bases, leaving 12 bases between the germline ends. The CDR3 is 14 residues long. In DNA, the CDR3 is TGTGCCAGCAGCTCCTGGACAGACGATCAGCCCCAGCATTTT. It is translated as CASSSWTDDQPQHF.

V gene TRBV25-1 combines with J gene TRBJ1-3, with TRBD1 as a possible D gene (6 bases). The CDR3 runs 18 residues. The germline gives CDR1 MGHDK, CDR2 SYGVNS. V was cut by 10 bases and J by 0 bases, with 25 bases left in between. As DNA, the CDR3 is TGTGCCACCCGCCTAATCGAGGGACACCGTCACTCTGGAAACACCATATATTTT. Protein sequence: CATRLIEGHRHSGNTIYF.

The rearrangement links TRBV10-3 to TRBJ1-1; D may be TRBD1 (5 bases). V lost 3 bases and J lost 3, with 17 bases in between. Germline V gene data show CDR1 as ENHRY and CDR2 as SYGVKD. The CDR3 has 16 residues. Here the CDR3 reads CAISEFDGATDTEAFF. The CDR3 bases are TGTGCCATCAGTGAATTTGATGGGGCGACGGACACTGAAGCTTTCTTT.

The chain couples TRBV2 to TRBJ1-4; D is possibly TRBD1 (5 bases). CDR1 and CDR2 from the germline V gene are SNHLY and FYNNEI. V lost 2 bases, J lost 0 bases, and 13 bases lay in between. The CDR3 covers 17 residues. In DNA, the CDR3 is TGTGCCAGCAGTGAAAGGTCGGGGGGAGCAACTAATGAAAAACTGTTTTTT. Its translation: CASSERSGGATNEKLFF.

The V and J genes are TRBV14 and TRBJ2-2; D possibly corresponds to TRBD2 (5 bases). Germline CDR1 and CDR2: SGHDN and FVKESK. CDR3 size: 16 residues. Trimming removed 3 bases from V and 3 bases from J, with 14 bases in between. CDR3 sequence: CASSHSGYWDTGELFF. The CDR3, as DNA: TGTGCCAGCAGCCATTCGGGGTATTGGGACACCGGGGAGCTGTTTTTT.

The V call is TRBV27, the J call TRBJ1-2, with a possible D match to TRBD1 (6 bases). The length of the CDR3 is 15 residues. Germline CDR1 is MNHEY and CDR2 is SMNVEV (reference sequence). The V end lost 9 bases, the J end lost 5 bases, and 22 bases lay between the germline ends. This CDR3 reads CARPHATGTKYGYTF. In DNA, the CDR3 is TGTGCCAGACCTCACGCGACCGGGACAAAATATGGCTACACCTTC.

This rearrangement joins TRBV18 to TRBJ2-1, with 10 positions matching TRBD2. The CDR3 runs 18 residues. CDR1 is KGHSH and CDR2 is LQKENI in the germline V gene. V lost 0 bases, J lost 6 bases, and 11 bases stayed unmatched. CDR3 nucleotide sequence: TGTGCCAGCTCACCACCGTTCTCTAGCGGGAGTTTCTCCAATGAGCAGTTCTTC. This codes for CASSPPFSSGSFSNEQFF.

As for this clone: A read error may produce the germline difference seen at one junction end. The rearrangement uses TRBV7-2 and TRBJ2-5; TRBD2 is a possible D gene (6 bases). The CDR3 consists of 12 residues. Germline CDR1 SGHTA, CDR2 FQGNSA. In nucleotides, the CDR3 is TGTGCCAGCAGCTTAGGCGCGGGGTCAAGCCACTTC. Its protein is CASSLGAGSSHF.

The V gene is TRBV4-1, the J gene TRBJ1-1; D ambiguous. This CDR3 is 17 amino acids long. Between the trimmed V and J ends, which lost 4 bases and 4 bases, there was a span of 22 bases. Germline lookup yields CDR1 MGHRA and CDR2 YSYEKL. The CDR3 DNA follows: TGCGCCAGCAGCCGACCCGGAGCGACGGAATTGAGCACTGAAGCTTTCTTT. It yields the protein CASSRPGATELSTEAFF.

This chain joins TRBV28 and TRBJ2-7; weak D call: TRBD1 (5 bases). Germline V gene data show CDR1 as MDHEN and CDR2 as SYDVKM. CDR3 size: 13 residues. Trimming took 6 bases from V and 3 from J, leaving 12 bases between them. Here the CDR3 DNA reads TGTGCCAGCAGGGAAGACAGAAACTACGAGCAGTACTTC. Translation gives CASREDRNYEQYF.

The chain carries TRBV6-5 and TRBJ2-7, with D maybe TRBD1 (6 bases). Germline assignment: CDR1 MNHEY and CDR2 SVGAGI. CDR3 length: 11 residues. V lost 5 bases to trimming and J lost 7 bases, with 9 bases between them. The CDR3 is CASSNRVEQYF. CDR3 DNA: TGTGCCAGCAGTAACAGGGTTGAGCAGTACTTC.

CDR3 sequence (DNA): TGTGCCAGCAGCCAAGAGACTAGCTTTGAGCAGTACTTC. It specifies CASSQETSFEQYF. V usage is TRBV4-2 and J usage is TRBJ2-7, with 7 bases that match TRBD2. After removal of 0 bases from V and 7 bases from J, the junction contained 3 bases not matched to a gene. The CDR3 totals 13 residues. CDR1 and CDR2 from the germline V gene are LGHNA and YNFKEQ.

The V and J genes are TRBV4-1 and TRBJ2-2, with TRBD2 identical over 13 bases. CDR3 length equals 19 residues. The germline V gene encodes CDR1 MGHRA and CDR2 YSYEKL. Germline trimming cut 2 bases from V and 2 bases from J; bases unmatched to any gene: 8. CDR3 coding DNA: TGCGCCAGCAGCCAATATCCGGGACTAGCGGGATCTAACACCGGGGAGCTGTTTTTT. This translates into CASSQYPGLAGSNTGELFF.

The chain is built from TRBV25-1 and TRBJ2-6; D gene ambiguous. CDR1 and CDR2 from the germline V gene are MGHDK and SYGVNS. The CDR3 loop spans 14 amino acids. Trimming removed 10 bases at V and 0 bases at J, with 10 bases between. CDR3 nucleotides: TGTGCCACCCTAGGCAACTCTGGGGCCAACGTCCTGACTTTC. Its protein is CATLGNSGANVLTF.

The rearrangement joins TRBV10-3 to TRBJ2-1; 11 bases agree with TRBD2. This CDR3 contains 14 residues. Germline V gene lookup returns CDR1 ENHRY and CDR2 SYGVKD. The ends lost 0 bases at V and 10 bases at J; junction bases unmatched: 2. CDR3 nucleotides: TGTGCCATCAGTGAGTCCACTAGCGGGGGAGAGCAGTTCTTC. This translates into CAISESTSGGEQFF.

This clone was observed a single time. V is TRBV6-6 and J is TRBJ1-3; 8 bases align to TRBD1. CDR3 length: 15 amino acids. Germline-derived CDR1 and CDR2 are MNHNY and SVGAGI (reference sequence). The junction had 10 bases not matched to a gene; V was cut back by 7 bases and J by 5 bases. The CDR3 DNA reads TGTGCCAGCATCTCGCAGGGGGCGCGTCGAAACACCATATATTTT. Amino acids: CASISQGARRNTIYF.

This clone was counted only a few times. The J gene is TRBJ2-2, the V gene TRBV15, with D perhaps TRBD2 (6 bases). The CDR3 consists of 15 residues. The V gene lost 5 bases and the J gene lost 4 bases, with 14 bases spanning the gap. CDR1 is LNHNV, CDR2 YYDKDF, per germline (reference sequence). The CDR3 DNA reads as TGTGCCACCAGCCAGATGACTAGTATCACCGGGGAGCTGTTTTTT. Amino acid sequence: CATSQMTSITGELFF.

The chain has TRBV6-9 and TRBJ1-2; D perhaps matches TRBD1 (5 bases). Germline CDR1 and CDR2: MNHGY and SVAAGI. CDR3 length equals 14 residues. Trimming left V 2 bases short and J 6 bases short, with 13 bases between. The CDR3 sequence is CASSYQGGFNGYTF. As DNA, the CDR3 is TGTGCCAGCAGTTATCAGGGTGGGTTTAATGGCTACACCTTC.

The chain recombines TRBV18 with TRBJ1-1; TRBD1 aligns across 7 bases. The CDR3 totals 14 residues. V trimming: 0 bases; J trimming: 6 bases; junction bases outside the gene matches: 4. From germline, CDR1 is KGHSH and CDR2 LQKENI. CDR3 residues: CASSPPTGKAEAFF. The CDR3 DNA is TGTGCCAGCTCACCACCGACAGGGAAGGCTGAAGCTTTCTTT.

The gene calls are TRBV7-9 and TRBJ1-1; a possible D gene is TRBD1 (6 bases). The CDR3 totals 15 residues. The germline V gene has CDR1 SEHNR and CDR2 FQNEAQ (reference sequence). The germline V and J ends were trimmed by 4 bases and 0 bases, with 12 bases remaining between them. For the CDR3, the DNA is TGTGCCAGCAGCTCGCCGGGGGGCATGAACACTGAAGCTTTCTTT. Protein sequence: CASSSPGGMNTEAFF. Supplemented by reference TRBV7-9 and TRBJ1-1, the full variable domain reads DTGVSQNPRHKITKRGQNVTFRCDPISEHNRLYWYRQTLGQGPEFLTYFQNEAQLEKSRLLSDRFSAERPKGSFSTLEIQRTEQGDSAMYLCASSSPGGMNTEAFFGQGTRLTVV.

In nucleotides, the CDR3 is TGTGCCAGCAGCTTGGGTAGCGACTATGGCTACACCTTC. Its translation is CASSLGSDYGYTF. V and J are TRBV5-4 and TRBJ1-2; no clear D. Germline lookup yields CDR1 SGHNT and CDR2 YYREEE (reference sequence). With 0 bases removed from V and 3 bases from J, the gap between germline ends came to 6 bases. The CDR3 runs 13 residues.

This sequence joins TRBV6-6 and TRBJ2-2, with 10 positions matching TRBD1. Trimming removed 6 bases from V and 7 bases from J; junction bases left unmatched: 11. The CDR3 sequence is 16 residues long. CDR1 and CDR2 from the germline V gene are MNHNY and SVGAGI (reference sequence). The CDR3 loop reads CASRPNDRGLIGELFF. CDR3 DNA sequence: TGTGCCAGCAGACCCAACGACAGGGGGCTTATCGGGGAGCTGTTTTTT.

The chain is built from TRBV6-4 and TRBJ2-1; TRBD1 matches at 7 bases. The trim removed 0 bases at V and 7 bases at J, leaving 3 bases unmatched. This CDR3 is built from 14 residues. In germline, CDR1 is MRHNA, CDR2 SNTAGT. The CDR3 bases are TGTGCCAGCAGTGACTCAAGGGGGCGGAATGAGCAGTTCTTC. Amino acid sequence: CASSDSRGRNEQFF.

The chain carries TRBV9 and TRBJ2-1, with 7 bases matching TRBD2. The CDR3 consists of 15 residues. The germline V gene has CDR1 SGDLS and CDR2 YYNGEE. J gave up 2 bases and V 0 bases, and 2 bases lay outside the gene matches. CDR3 sequence: CASSVAAGPYNEQFF. The CDR3 DNA reads TGTGCCAGCAGCGTAGCAGCGGGGCCCTACAATGAGCAGTTCTTC.

The chain couples TRBV7-2 to TRBJ2-7; TRBD2 might be the D (7 bases). CDR3 length: 15 amino acids. Germline V gives CDR1 SGHTA, CDR2 FQGNSA. V shed 1 base and J shed 6 bases, with 16 bases lying between them. CDR3 nucleotides: TGTGCCAGCAGCTTAGGGGACACGGGAGGATCCGAGCAGTACTTC. It encodes CASSLGDTGGSEQYF.

The chain combines TRBV4-1 with TRBJ1-3; D is uncertain. The CDR3 consists of 13 residues. CDR1 and CDR2 from the germline V gene are MGHRA and YSYEKL. The V end lost 3 bases, the J end lost 4 bases, and 7 bases lay between the germline ends. The CDR3 loop is CASSQGDGNTIYF. The CDR3 DNA reads as TGCGCCAGCAGCCAGGGAGACGGAAACACCATATATTTT.

The chain employs TRBV28 and TRBJ1-1; D unclear. V dropped 6 bases and J dropped 0 bases, with 5 bases sitting between them. The CDR3 extends over 12 amino acids. CDR1 is MDHEN and CDR2 is SYDVKM in the germline V gene. This CDR3 reads CASSPMNTEAFF. CDR3 DNA sequence: TGTGCCAGCAGCCCTATGAACACTGAAGCTTTCTTT.

V usage is TRBV11-1 and J usage is TRBJ2-2; perhaps TRBD2 as D (5 bases). The germline gives CDR1 SGHAT, CDR2 FQDESV (reference sequence). V shed 3 bases and J shed 3 bases, with 8 bases lying between them. The length of the CDR3 is 14 residues. This chain's CDR3 is CASSFSGYTGELFF. Here the CDR3 DNA reads TGTGCCAGCAGCTTCAGCGGATACACCGGGGAGCTGTTTTTT.

This clone has only one observation. The chain has TRBV28 and TRBJ1-1; D is possibly TRBD1 (5 bases). The CDR3 consists of 13 residues. The V end was cut by 6 bases, the J end by 8 bases, with 16 bases between. The germline CDR1 and CDR2 sequences are MDHEN and SYDVKM. The CDR3: CASRSAMGGEAFF. The CDR3 DNA sequence: TGTGCCAGCAGGTCGGCCATGGGGGGGGAAGCTTTCTTT.

The chain is built from TRBV10-3 and TRBJ2-3; TRBD2 aligns across 11 bases. Germline values: CDR1 ENHRY, CDR2 SYGVKD. The CDR3 is made up of 15 amino acids. The trim removed 9 bases at V and 4 bases at J, leaving 9 bases unmatched. CDR3 DNA sequence: TGTGCCATGGATCCTAGCGGGGGGACGGCAGATACGCAGTATTTT. Encoded protein: CAMDPSGGTADTQYF.